Listed here are 2 T cell receptor beta chains from one sample, sequenced in a study of CD8 T cells in Susac syndrome. An amount of RNA that ranged from roughly 0.45 to 1 ug was reverse transcribed with random hexamers. MiXCR, run by TCRdb on the immunoSEQ multiplex PCR reads, gives a single entry per CDR3 protein. The repertoire has 75,000 or so distinct CDR3 sequences, around 94% of them found once; the top ten carry about 0.94%. The sample taken for sequencing was CD8+ T cells from PBMCs. These receptors originate from a human donor with Susac syndrome.

J is TRBJ2-1 and V is TRBV19; D gene uncertain. The CDR3 has 12 amino acids. Germline lookup yields CDR1 LNHDA and CDR2 SQIVND (reference sequence). Trimming stripped 5 bases from V and 9 bases from J, with 11 bases between. CDR3: CASSLGYGEQFF. The CDR3 bases are TGTGCCAGTAGTCTCGGATATGGTGAGCAGTTCTTC.

This sequence joins TRBV27 and TRBJ1-4; 7 bases map to TRBD1. Trimming cost V 4 bases and J 8 bases; bases outside gene matches: 13. Per the germline V gene, CDR1 is MNHEY and CDR2 is SMNVEV (reference sequence). The CDR3 has 16 residues. DNA of the CDR3: TGTGCCAGCAGTTCGGGACAGACCAACGGATTGGAAAAACTGTTTTTT. Its translation: CASSSGQTNGLEKLFF.